These 17 T cell receptor beta chains share one sample of origin, sequenced in a study of T cell responses to AZD1222 COVID-19 vaccine. Generated by immunoSEQ multiplex PCR, the TCRdb table keeps only in-frame clones and is missing some. This table has some 150,000 clones, roughly 90% appearing once. The sample here was peripheral blood, taken 28 days after the second AZD1222 dose. All receptors derive from an adult who received the AZD1222 COVID-19 vaccine.

The chain joins TRBV25-1 to TRBJ1-1; tentatively, D is TRBD1 (5 bases). The CDR3 has 14 amino acids. The germline gives CDR1 MGHDK, CDR2 SYGVNS. V was clipped by 11 bases and J by 0 bases, with 16 bases between them. As DNA, the CDR3 is TGTGCCTCCCAGGAGGGGTATATGAACACTGAAGCTTTCTTT. Encoded protein: CASQEGYMNTEAFF.

The genes are TRBV25-1 and TRBJ1-2; 10 nucleotides line up with TRBD1. The CDR3 is made up of 15 amino acids. Per the germline V gene, CDR1 is MGHDK and CDR2 is SYGVNS. The J segment lost 3 bases and the V segment lost 4 bases, leaving 5 bases of the junction unmatched. As DNA, the CDR3 is TGTGCCAGCAGTGCCGACAGGGGGCGGGACTATGGCTACACCTTC. This codes for CASSADRGRDYGYTF.

The rearrangement uses TRBV6-2 or TRBV6-3 and TRBJ1-2; D remains unclear. The CDR3 is made up of 13 amino acids. Germline V gene lookup returns CDR1 MNHEY and CDR2 SVGEGT. V was clipped by 2 bases and J by 2 bases, with 6 bases between them. CDR3 amino acids: CASSYRVNYGYTF. DNA of the CDR3: TGTGCCAGCAGTTACCGAGTAAACTATGGCTACACCTTC.

The rearrangement links TRBV7-8 to TRBJ1-1; D call uncertain. Trimming cost V 0 bases and J 0 bases, with 11 bases left between them. The CDR3 spans 16 residues. Germline CDR1 is SGHVS and CDR2 is FQNEAQ. In DNA, the CDR3 is TGTGCCAGCAGCTTAGCGCCCGGCGTGGTGAACACTGAAGCTTTCTTT. Its protein is CASSLAPGVVNTEAFF.

This rearrangement joins TRBV6-5 to TRBJ2-5, with a weak D call TRBD2 (7 bases). V was cut by 4 bases and J by 4 bases, with 13 bases left in between. From germline, CDR1 is MNHEY and CDR2 SVGAGI. CDR3 length equals 14 residues. CDR3 coding DNA: TGTGCCAGCAGTTGGGGGGGCGGTCGAGAGACCCAGTACTTC. Translation gives CASSWGGGRETQYF.

This chain links TRBV27 with TRBJ1-6; D is unresolved. The CDR3 spans 16 residues. Germline CDR1 reads MNHEY; CDR2 reads SMNVEV (reference sequence). V lost 7 bases, J lost 5 bases, and 18 bases lay in between. CDR3 region: CASKTRPGIDNSPLHF. CDR3 in DNA: TGTGCCAGCAAAACTAGGCCGGGAATAGATAATTCACCCCTCCACTTT.

This rearrangement joins TRBV6-5 to TRBJ2-2; D ambiguous. Trimming shortened V by 7 bases and J by 0 bases, and 9 bases separated the two germline ends. The length of the CDR3 is 14 residues. Germline assignment: CDR1 MNHEY and CDR2 SVGAGI. The CDR3 sequence is CASIVGTNTGELFF. DNA of the CDR3: TGTGCCAGCATAGTAGGGACGAACACCGGGGAGCTGTTTTTT.

The CDR3 spells CASSDAPGMGETQYF. DNA for the CDR3: TGTGCCAGCAGCGACGCTCCTGGAATGGGTGAGACCCAGTACTTC. The chain couples TRBV7-2 to TRBJ2-5; no clear D. Per germline, CDR1 SGHTA and CDR2 FQGNSA. This CDR3 is 15 amino acids long. V shed 5 bases and J shed 5 bases, with 18 bases lying between them.

The chain has TRBV6-5 and TRBJ1-1; D gene unclear. CDR1 is MNHEY, CDR2 SVGAGI, per germline. Trimming pared 0 bases from V and 7 bases from J, leaving 9 bases between. There are 13 residues in the CDR3. CDR3 region: CASSYSRGSEAFF. CDR3 DNA sequence: TGTGCCAGCAGTTACTCGAGAGGGAGTGAAGCTTTCTTT.

This chain joins TRBV4-1 and TRBJ1-1; TRBD1 matches at 7 bases. Unmatched junction bases numbered 2, after V lost 4 bases and J lost 0 bases. The CDR3 runs 14 residues. In germline, CDR1 is MGHRA, CDR2 YSYEKL. This CDR3 is CASSRGTVNTEAFF. The CDR3 coding sequence is TGCGCCAGCAGCCGGGGGACAGTGAACACTGAAGCTTTCTTT.

The V and J genes are TRBV7-2 and TRBJ2-7, with TRBD1 identical over 7 bases. The CDR3 has 15 amino acids. CDR1 and CDR2 (germline): SGHTA, FQGNSA. The junction had 12 bases not matched to a gene; V was cut back by 7 bases and J by 3 bases. The CDR3 DNA reads TGTGCCAGCACCCCCCTTATAGGGGGCGTCTACGAGCAGTACTTC. Protein: CASTPLIGGVYEQYF.

The genes are TRBV18 and TRBJ1-4, with TRBD1 as a possible D gene (6 bases). The length of the CDR3 is 15 residues. CDR1 and CDR2 (germline): KGHSH, LQKENI. V lost 2 bases, J lost 6 bases, and 13 bases lay in between. This CDR3 is CASSPSSRGDEKLFF. The CDR3 nucleotides read TGTGCCAGCTCACCATCATCCAGGGGAGATGAAAAACTGTTTTTT.

The chain links TRBV30 to TRBJ1-6, with 7 bases that match TRBD1. After removal of 2 bases from V and 4 bases from J, the junction contained 5 bases not matched to a gene. This CDR3 spans 15 amino acids. Germline V CDR1 and CDR2: GTSNPN, SVGIG (reference sequence). The CDR3 loop reads CAWSSGTAYNSPLHF. For the CDR3, the DNA is TGTGCCTGGAGTTCCGGGACAGCGTATAATTCACCCCTCCACTTT.

This clone has a single count. This chain connects TRBV9 to TRBJ2-2; tentatively, D is TRBD1 (6 bases). V gave up 3 bases and J gave up 1 base, with 7 bases separating them. CDR1 is SGDLS and CDR2 is YYNGEE in the germline V gene. The CDR3 has 14 amino acids. CDR3: CASSAGQNTGELFF. The CDR3, as DNA: TGTGCCAGCAGCGCGGGACAGAACACCGGGGAGCTGTTTTTT.

J is TRBJ1-1 and V is TRBV18; D perhaps matches TRBD1 (6 bases). The germline gives CDR1 KGHSH, CDR2 LQKENI. The length of the CDR3 is 15 residues. The V end lost 3 bases, the J end lost 6 bases, and 17 bases lay between the germline ends. CDR3 sequence reads: CASSPLEGVGAEAFF. Written as DNA, the CDR3 is TGTGCCAGCTCACCGCTTGAGGGGGTGGGCGCTGAAGCTTTCTTT.

V and J are TRBV6-1 and TRBJ2-3; no clear D gene. Trimming left V 2 bases short and J 2 bases short, with 5 bases between. This CDR3 is 13 amino acids long. Germline CDR1 and CDR2: MNHNS and SASEGT. The CDR3 coding sequence is TGTGCCAGCAGTGAAACCCTCACAGATACGCAGTATTTT. This sequence encodes CASSETLTDTQYF.

This clone was observed a few times. This rearrangement joins TRBV4-3 to TRBJ1-4; D not certain. V gave up 0 bases and J gave up 10 bases, with 12 bases separating them. The germline CDR1 and CDR2 sequences are LGHNA and YSLEER. This CDR3 is 14 amino acids long. This CDR3 reads CASSQDALVGKLFF. CDR3 in DNA: TGCGCCAGCAGCCAAGATGCGTTGGTGGGAAAACTGTTTTTT.